What follows are 11 T cell receptor beta chains derived from one specimen sequenced in a study of tumor and adjacent non-tumor tissue in lung cancer listed by TCRdb under 2018. Libraries were built with multiplex PCR. Sequencer: Illumina HiSeq 2500. TCRbeta libraries were built by three rounds of nested PCR using primers (Table S4), following protocols modified from ARM-PCR. Through fastp at Q25 and MiXCR, TCRdb rebuilt clones from the public reads, retaining in-frame beta chains. Every CDR3 protein is listed once, alongside the most common genes and DNA of its rows. Here the sample has about 200,000 distinct CDR3 sequences; around 71% occur a single time. Approximately 26% of the sample is in the top ten clones. RNA was extracted from bulk unsorted tissue and checked for quality with a NanoDrop ND-1000 and an Agilent 2100. The specimen sequenced was lung tumor tissue. Every receptor here comes from a man between 60 and 75 years old with non-small cell lung cancer.

Note on this clonotype: At one end the junction does not follow the germline gene, possibly because of a read error. The CDR3 nucleotides read TGTGCCAGCAGCATTACCCTAGCCAAAAACATTCAGCACTTC. Its translation is CASSITLAKNIQHF. This chain uses TRBV5-6 with TRBJ2-4; a possible D gene is TRBD2 (5 bases). The germline V gene has CDR1 SGHDT and CDR2 YYEEEE. The CDR3 consists of 14 residues.

In regard to this clonotype: This may arise from a read error, as a much more abundant clone is one base away. The J gene is TRBJ1-1, the V gene TRBV20-1; D call uncertain. Germline V CDR1 and CDR2: DFQATT, SNEGSKA (reference sequence). This CDR3 region has 14 residues. CDR3 in amino acids: CSARRGLGNTEACF. In nucleotides, the CDR3 is TGCAGTGCTAGAAGAGGGCTCGGGAACACTGAAGCTTGCTTT.

This clonotype was observed a few times. This chain connects TRBV12-3 or TRBV12-4 to TRBJ2-5, with 10 bases identical to TRBD2. The CDR3 is 13 residues long. The trim removed 6 bases at V and 7 bases at J, leaving 5 bases unmatched. The CDR3 sequence: CASSLAGVVTQYF. As DNA, the CDR3 is TGTGCCAGCAGCCTAGCGGGAGTTGTGACCCAGTACTTC.

The chain couples TRBV7-3 to TRBJ2-7, with unresolved D. CDR3 size: 13 residues. V was cut by 5 bases and J by 4 bases, with 12 bases left in between. CDR1 is SGHTA, CDR2 FQGTGA, per germline. This CDR3 is CASSARSGYEQYF. For the CDR3, the DNA is TGTGCCAGCAGCGCCCGTAGTGGATACGAGCAGTACTTC.

In the case of this clonotype: Germline is not matched at one junction end, which may reflect a read error. This rearrangement joins TRBV4-2 to TRBJ2-1, with 9 bases identical to TRBD2. CDR1 is LGHNA and CDR2 is YNFKEQ in the germline V gene. CDR3 length: 17 amino acids. CDR3 residues: CDSSQGDSGGQSNEQFF. CDR3 nucleotide sequence: TGTGACAGCAGCCAAGGGGATAGCGGGGGACAGAGCAATGAGCAGTTCTTC.

Comments on this clonotype: This may be a read error, as it is one base from a much larger clone. V and J are TRBV4-2 and TRBJ2-3; D is undetermined. The CDR3 covers 13 residues. Germline assignment: CDR1 LGHNA and CDR2 YNFKEQ. The CDR3 loop is CVSSQDRLDTQYF. The DNA of the CDR3 is TGTGTCAGCAGCCAAGATCGATTAGATACGCAGTATTTT.

This chain links TRBV11-3 with TRBJ2-3; 10 nucleotides line up with TRBD2. The germline V gene has CDR1 SGHNT and CDR2 YENEEA. The trim removed 5 bases at V and 11 bases at J, leaving 16 bases unmatched. CDR3 length: 16 amino acids. In nucleotides, the CDR3 is TGTGCCAGCAGCCTTTTAGCGGGGGGCTTGACAGACATGCAGTATTTT. This codes for CASSLLAGGLTDMQYF.

With regard to this clonotype: One end of the junction fails to match germline, which may point to a read error. V gene TRBV5-5 combines with J gene TRBJ2-7; a weak D match, TRBD2 (6 bases). Looked up from germline, CDR1 is SGHKS and CDR2 is YYEKEE (reference sequence). This CDR3 contains 14 residues. CDR3 amino acids: CASNLEEGRREQYF. CDR3 in DNA: TGTGCCAGCAACTTGGAGGAGGGGCGACGGGAGCAGTACTTC.

Turning to this clonotype: The CDR3 end shows no conserved phenylalanine or tryptophan, and so a read error is likely. V gene TRBV11-2 combines with J gene TRBJ1-4; no firm D call. Germline assignment: CDR1 SGHAT and CDR2 FQNNGV. The CDR3 length is 13 residues. The CDR3 DNA follows: TGTGTCAGCAGCACCGGATTGAATGAAAAACTGTTTTCC. Translating it yields CVSSTGLNEKLFS.

There are a few counts of this clonotype. The chain carries TRBV12-3 or TRBV12-4 and TRBJ2-3; D is unresolved. The CDR3 has 13 amino acids. Trimming removed 6 bases from V and 2 bases from J, with 9 bases in between. The CDR3 sequence: CASSDSNTDTQYF. The CDR3 coding sequence is TGTGCCAGCAGCGACTCCAACACAGATACGCAGTATTTT.

This clonotype was recorded at least ten times. J is TRBJ2-1 and V is TRBV20-1; D remains ambiguous. The CDR3 runs 13 residues. V lost 5 bases to trimming and J lost 4 bases, with 12 bases between them. Per germline, CDR1 DFQATT and CDR2 SNEGSKA (reference sequence). CDR3 sequence reads: CSAPTDSYNEQFF. In DNA, the CDR3 is TGCAGTGCTCCGACTGACTCATACAATGAGCAGTTCTTC.